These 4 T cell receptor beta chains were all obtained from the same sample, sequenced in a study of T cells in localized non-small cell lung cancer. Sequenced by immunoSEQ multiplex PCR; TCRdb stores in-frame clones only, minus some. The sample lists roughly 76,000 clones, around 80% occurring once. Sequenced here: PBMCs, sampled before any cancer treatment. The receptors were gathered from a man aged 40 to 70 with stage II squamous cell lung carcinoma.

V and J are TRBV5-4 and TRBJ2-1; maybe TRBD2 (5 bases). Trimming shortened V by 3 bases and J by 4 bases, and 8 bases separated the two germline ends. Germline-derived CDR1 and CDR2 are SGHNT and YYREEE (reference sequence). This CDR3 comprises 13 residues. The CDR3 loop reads CASSSDFYNEQFF. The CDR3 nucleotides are TGTGCCAGCAGCTCGGACTTTTACAATGAGCAGTTCTTC.

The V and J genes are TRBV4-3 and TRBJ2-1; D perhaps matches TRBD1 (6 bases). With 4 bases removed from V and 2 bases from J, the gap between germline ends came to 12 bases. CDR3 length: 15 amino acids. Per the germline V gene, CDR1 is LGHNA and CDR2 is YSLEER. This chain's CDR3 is CASSRGQGTYNEQFF. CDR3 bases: TGCGCCAGCAGCCGGGGGCAGGGGACCTACAATGAGCAGTTCTTC.

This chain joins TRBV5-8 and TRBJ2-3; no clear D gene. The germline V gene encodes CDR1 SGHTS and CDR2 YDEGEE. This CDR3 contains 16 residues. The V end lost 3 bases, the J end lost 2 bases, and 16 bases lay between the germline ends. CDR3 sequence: CASSWGGHGVTDTQYF. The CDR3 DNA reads TGTGCCAGCAGCTGGGGTGGGCACGGTGTCACAGATACGCAGTATTTT.

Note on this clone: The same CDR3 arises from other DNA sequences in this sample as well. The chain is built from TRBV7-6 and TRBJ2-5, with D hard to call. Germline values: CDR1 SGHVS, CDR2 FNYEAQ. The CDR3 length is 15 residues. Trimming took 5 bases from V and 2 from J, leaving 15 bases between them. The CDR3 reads CASSPLVSRQETQYF. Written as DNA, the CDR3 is TGTGCCAGCAGCCCCCTGGTGAGCAGACAAGAGACCCAGTACTTC.